Described below is a single T cell receptor (beta chain) sequence and its context. Gene names refer to mouse genes. The read is 1 residue too short to cover the CDR3 end, so that end is filled in from the germline J gene. Looked up from germline, CDR1 is KGHTA and CDR2 is FQNQQP. The CDR3 has 13 residues. Measured with immunoSEQ multiplex PCR; TCRdb has only the in-frame clones, and not every one. Of thousands of clones in the sample, over 35% were seen once. The sample's time point: mouse harvest day 7 after allogeneic transplant. Each mouse received 10^7 T-cell-depleted marrow cells plus 10^6 splenic CD5+ T cells by tail vein. These data come from a study of tissue T cells after allogeneic stem cell transplantation.

Sequenced sample: gut tissue. The TCR comes from a female BALB/c mouse given C57BL/6 T cells with graft-versus-host disease after an allogeneic hematopoietic cell transplant. The V gene is TRBV23, the J gene TRBJ2-5; TRBD1 is taken as the D call from the table, unchecked against the DNA. CDR3 region: CSSSQSQGDTQYF. The covered CDR3 bases are TGCTCCAGCAGTCAATCACAGGGGGACACCCAGTAC.